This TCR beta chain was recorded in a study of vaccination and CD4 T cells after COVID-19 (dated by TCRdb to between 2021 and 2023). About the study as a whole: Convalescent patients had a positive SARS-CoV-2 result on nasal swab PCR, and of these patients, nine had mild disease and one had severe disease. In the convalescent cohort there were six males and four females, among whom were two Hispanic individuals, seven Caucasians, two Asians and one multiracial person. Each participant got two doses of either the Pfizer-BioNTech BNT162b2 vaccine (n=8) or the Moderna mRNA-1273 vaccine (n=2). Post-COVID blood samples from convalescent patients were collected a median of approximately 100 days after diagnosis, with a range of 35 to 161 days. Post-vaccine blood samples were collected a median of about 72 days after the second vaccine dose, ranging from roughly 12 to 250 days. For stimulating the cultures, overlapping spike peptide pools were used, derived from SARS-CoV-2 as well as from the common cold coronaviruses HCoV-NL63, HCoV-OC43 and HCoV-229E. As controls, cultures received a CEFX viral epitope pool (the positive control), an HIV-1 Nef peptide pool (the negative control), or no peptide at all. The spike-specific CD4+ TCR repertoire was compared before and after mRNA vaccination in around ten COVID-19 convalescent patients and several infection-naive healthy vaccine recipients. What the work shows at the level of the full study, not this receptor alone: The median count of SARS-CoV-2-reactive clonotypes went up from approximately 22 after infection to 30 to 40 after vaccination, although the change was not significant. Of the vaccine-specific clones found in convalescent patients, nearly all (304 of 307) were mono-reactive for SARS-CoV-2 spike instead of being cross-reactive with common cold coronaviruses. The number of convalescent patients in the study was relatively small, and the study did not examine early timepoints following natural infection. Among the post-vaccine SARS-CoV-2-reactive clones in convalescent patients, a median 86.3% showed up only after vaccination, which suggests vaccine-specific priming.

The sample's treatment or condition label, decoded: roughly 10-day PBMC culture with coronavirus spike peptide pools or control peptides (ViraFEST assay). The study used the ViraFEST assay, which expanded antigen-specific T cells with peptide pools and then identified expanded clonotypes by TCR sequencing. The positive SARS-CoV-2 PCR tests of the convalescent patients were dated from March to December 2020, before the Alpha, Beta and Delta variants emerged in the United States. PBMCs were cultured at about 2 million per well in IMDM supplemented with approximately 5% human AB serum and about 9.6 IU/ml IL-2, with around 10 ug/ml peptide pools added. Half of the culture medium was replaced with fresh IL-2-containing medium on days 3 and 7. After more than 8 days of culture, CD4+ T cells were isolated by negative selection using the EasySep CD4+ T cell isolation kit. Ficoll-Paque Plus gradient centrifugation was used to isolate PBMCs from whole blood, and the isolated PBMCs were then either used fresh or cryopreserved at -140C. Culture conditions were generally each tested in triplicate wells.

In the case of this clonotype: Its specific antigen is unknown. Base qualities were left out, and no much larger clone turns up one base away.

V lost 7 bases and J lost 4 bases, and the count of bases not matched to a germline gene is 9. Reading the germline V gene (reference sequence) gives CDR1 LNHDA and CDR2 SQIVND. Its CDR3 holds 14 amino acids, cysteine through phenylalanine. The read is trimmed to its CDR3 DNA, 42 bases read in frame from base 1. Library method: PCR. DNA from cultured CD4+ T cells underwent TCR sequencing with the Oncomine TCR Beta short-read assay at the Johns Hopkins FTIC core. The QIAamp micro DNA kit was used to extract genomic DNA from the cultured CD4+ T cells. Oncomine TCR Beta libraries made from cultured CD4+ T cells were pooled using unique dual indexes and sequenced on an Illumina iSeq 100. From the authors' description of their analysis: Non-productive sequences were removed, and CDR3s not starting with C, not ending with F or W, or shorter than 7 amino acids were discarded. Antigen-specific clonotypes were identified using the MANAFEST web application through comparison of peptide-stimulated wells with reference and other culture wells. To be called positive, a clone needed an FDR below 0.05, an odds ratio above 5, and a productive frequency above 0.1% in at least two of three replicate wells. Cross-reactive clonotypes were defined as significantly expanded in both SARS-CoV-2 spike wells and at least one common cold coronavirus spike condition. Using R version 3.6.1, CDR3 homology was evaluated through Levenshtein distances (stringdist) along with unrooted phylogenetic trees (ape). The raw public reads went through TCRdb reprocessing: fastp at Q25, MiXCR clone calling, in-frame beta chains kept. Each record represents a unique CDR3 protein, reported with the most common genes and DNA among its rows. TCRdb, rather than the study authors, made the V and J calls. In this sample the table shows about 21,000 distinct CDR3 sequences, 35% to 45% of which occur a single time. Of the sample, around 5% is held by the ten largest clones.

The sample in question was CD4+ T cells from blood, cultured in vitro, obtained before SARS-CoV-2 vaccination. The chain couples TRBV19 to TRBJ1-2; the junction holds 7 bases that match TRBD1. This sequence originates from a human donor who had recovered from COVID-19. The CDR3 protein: CASISRQGGYGYTF. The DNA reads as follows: TGTGCCAGTATTTCGAGACAGGGAGGCTATGGCTACACCTTC.